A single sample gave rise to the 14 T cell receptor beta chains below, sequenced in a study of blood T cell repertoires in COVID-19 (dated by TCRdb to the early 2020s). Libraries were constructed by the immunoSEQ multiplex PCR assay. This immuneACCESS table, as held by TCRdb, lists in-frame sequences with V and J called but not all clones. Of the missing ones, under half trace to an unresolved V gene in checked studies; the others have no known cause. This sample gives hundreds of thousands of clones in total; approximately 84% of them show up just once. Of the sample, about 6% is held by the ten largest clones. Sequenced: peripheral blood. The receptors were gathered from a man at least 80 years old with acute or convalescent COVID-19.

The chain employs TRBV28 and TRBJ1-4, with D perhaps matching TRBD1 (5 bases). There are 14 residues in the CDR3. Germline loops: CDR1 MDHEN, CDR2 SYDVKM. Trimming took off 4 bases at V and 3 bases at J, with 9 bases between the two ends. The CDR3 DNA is TGTGCCAGCAGTTGGACACGTCCTAATGAAAAACTGTTTTTT. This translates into CASSWTRPNEKLFF. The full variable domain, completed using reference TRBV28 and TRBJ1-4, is DVKVTQSSRYLVKRTGEKVFLECVQDMDHENMFWYRQDPGLGLRLIYFSYDVKMKEKGDIPEGYSVSREKKERFSLILESASTNQTSMYLCASSWTRPNEKLFFGSGTQLSVL.

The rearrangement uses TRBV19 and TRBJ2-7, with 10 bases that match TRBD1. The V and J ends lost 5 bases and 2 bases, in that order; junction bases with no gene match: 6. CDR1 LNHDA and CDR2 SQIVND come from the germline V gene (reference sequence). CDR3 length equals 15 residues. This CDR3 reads CASSRGGTGAYEQYF. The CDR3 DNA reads TGTGCCAGTAGTCGAGGCGGGACAGGGGCCTACGAGCAGTACTTC.

The CDR3 DNA reads TGTGCCAGCAGCTTATGGGGACTCCAAGAGACCCAGTACTTC. It encodes CASSLWGLQETQYF. V gene TRBV11-2 combines with J gene TRBJ2-5; possible D gene TRBD2, 6 bases. This CDR3 is built from 14 residues. With 2 bases removed from V and 1 base from J, the gap between germline ends came to 8 bases. Germline V lookup: CDR1 SGHAT, CDR2 FQNNGV.

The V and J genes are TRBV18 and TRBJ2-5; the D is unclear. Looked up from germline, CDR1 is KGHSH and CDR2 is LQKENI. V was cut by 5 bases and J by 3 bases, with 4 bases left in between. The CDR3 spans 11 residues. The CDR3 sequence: CASSSKETQYF. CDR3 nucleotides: TGTGCCAGCTCATCCAAAGAGACCCAGTACTTC. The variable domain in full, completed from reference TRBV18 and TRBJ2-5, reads NAGVMQNPRHLVRRRGQEARLRCSPMKGHSHVYWYRQLPEEGLKFMVYLQKENIIDESGMPKERFSAEFPKEGPSILRIQQVVRGDSAAYFCASSSKETQYFGPGTRLLVL.

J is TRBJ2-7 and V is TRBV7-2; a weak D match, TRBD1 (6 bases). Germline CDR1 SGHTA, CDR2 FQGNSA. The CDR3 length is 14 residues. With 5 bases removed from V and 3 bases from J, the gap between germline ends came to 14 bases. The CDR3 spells CASSPRQDLYEQYF. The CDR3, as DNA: TGTGCCAGCAGCCCCCGACAGGACCTCTACGAGCAGTACTTC.

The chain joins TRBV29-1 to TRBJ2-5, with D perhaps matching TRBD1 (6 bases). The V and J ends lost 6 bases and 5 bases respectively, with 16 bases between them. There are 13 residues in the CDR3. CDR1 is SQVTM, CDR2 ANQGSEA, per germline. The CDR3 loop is CSVRTSQGETQYF. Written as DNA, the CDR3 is TGCAGCGTCCGTACGTCCCAGGGGGAGACCCAGTACTTC. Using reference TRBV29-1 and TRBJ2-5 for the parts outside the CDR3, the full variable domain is SAVISQKPSRDICQRGTSLTIQCQVDSQVTMMFWYRQQPGQSLTLIATANQGSEATYESGFVIDKFPISRPNLTFSTLTVSNMSPEDSSIYLCSVRTSQGETQYFGPGTRLLVL.

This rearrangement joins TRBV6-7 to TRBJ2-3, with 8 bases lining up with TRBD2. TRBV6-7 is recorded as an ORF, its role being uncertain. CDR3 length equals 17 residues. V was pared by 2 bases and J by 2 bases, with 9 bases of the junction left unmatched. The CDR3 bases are TGTGCCAGCAGTTACGATTATGTAGCGGGATACACAGATACGCAGTATTTT. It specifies CASSYDYVAGYTDTQYF.

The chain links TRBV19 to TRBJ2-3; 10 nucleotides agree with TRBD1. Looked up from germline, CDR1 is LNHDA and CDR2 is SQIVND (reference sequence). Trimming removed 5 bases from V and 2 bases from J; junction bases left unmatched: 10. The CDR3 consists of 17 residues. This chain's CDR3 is CASSSLPGQGITDTQYF. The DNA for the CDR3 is TGTGCCAGTAGTTCACTCCCGGGACAGGGGATCACAGATACGCAGTATTTT.

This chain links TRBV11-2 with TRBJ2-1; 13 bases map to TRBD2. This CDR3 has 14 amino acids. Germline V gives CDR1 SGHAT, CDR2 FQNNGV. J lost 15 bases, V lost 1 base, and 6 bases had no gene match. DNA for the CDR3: TGTGCCAGCAGCTTAGCACTAGCGGGAGGGCCTTCGTTCTTC. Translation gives CASSLALAGGPSFF. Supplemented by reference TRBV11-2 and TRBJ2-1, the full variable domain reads EAGVAQSPRYKIIEKRQSVAFWCNPISGHATLYWYQQILGQGPKLLIQFQNNGVVDDSQLPKDRFSAERLKGVDSTLKIQPAKLEDSAVYLCASSLALAGGPSFFGPGTRLTVL.

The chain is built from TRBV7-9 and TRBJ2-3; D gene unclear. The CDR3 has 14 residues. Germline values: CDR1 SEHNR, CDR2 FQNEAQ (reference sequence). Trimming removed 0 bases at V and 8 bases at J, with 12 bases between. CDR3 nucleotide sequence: TGTGCCAGCAGCTTAGCCCGAGACGGGTTTACGCAGTATTTT. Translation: CASSLARDGFTQYF. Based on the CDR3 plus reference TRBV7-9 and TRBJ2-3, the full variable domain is DTGVSQNPRHKITKRGQNVTFRCDPISEHNRLYWYRQTLGQGPEFLTYFQNEAQLEKSRLLSDRFSAERPKGSFSTLEIQRTEQGDSAMYLCASSLARDGFTQYFGPGTRLTVL.

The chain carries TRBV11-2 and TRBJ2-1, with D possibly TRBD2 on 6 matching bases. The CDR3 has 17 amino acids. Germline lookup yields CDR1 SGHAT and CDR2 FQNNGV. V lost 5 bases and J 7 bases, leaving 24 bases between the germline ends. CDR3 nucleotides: TGTGCCAGCAGCCCTGGCGGGGCGGGACGACTCTTAAATGAGCAGTTCTTC. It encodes CASSPGGAGRLLNEQFF.

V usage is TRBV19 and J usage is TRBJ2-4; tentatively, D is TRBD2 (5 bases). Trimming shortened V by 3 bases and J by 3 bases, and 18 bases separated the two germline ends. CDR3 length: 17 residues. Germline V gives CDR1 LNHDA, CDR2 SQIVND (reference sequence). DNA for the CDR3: TGTGCCAGTAGTATCGGGATTAAAAGTGGGGTCAAAAACATTCAGTACTTC. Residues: CASSIGIKSGVKNIQYF.

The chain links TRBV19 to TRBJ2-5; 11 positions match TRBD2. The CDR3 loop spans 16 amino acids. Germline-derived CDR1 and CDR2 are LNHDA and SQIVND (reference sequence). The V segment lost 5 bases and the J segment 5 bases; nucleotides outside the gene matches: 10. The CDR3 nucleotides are TGTGCCAGTAGTCGAAGTAGCGGGAGGGCCGTGGAGACCCAGTACTTC. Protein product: CASSRSSGRAVETQYF.

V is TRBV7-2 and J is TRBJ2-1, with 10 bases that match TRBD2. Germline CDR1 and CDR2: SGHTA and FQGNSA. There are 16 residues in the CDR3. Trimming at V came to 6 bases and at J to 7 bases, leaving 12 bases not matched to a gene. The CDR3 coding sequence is TGTGCCAGCAGGCGCGCTAGCGGGAGTTTTGGGAATGAGCAGTTCTTC. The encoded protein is CASRRASGSFGNEQFF.